The sequence of this TCR beta chain was determined in a study of blood T cell repertoires in COVID-19. On the study more broadly: The United States, Italy and Spain were the sources of the acute and convalescent COVID-19 samples. T cells, B-cell-depleted T cells, or PBMCs provided the cDNA or gDNA that served as material.

Methods used by the authors: Estimation of nucleated cell counts was performed using reference gene primer amplification. Some clones are missing from TCRdb's copy, which holds only in-frame ones; the method was immunoSEQ multiplex PCR. The D gene and trimming were derived from the DNA, and the V and J assignments and clone size from that table. Of tens of thousands of clones in the sample, about 86% were seen once. A single count supports this clone. Trimming cost V 4 bases and J 2 bases; bases outside gene matches: 10. Germline CDR1 is LGHNA and CDR2 is YNFKEQ. This CDR3 region has 16 residues. Specimen: peripheral blood. V and J are TRBV4-2 and TRBJ2-7, with TRBD1 matching 8 bases. The TCR originated in a human donor in a cohort sampled during active COVID-19. CDR3 residues: CASSRSTTGEPYEQYF. CDR3 DNA sequence: TGTGCCAGCAGCCGAAGTACGACAGGGGAACCCTACGAGCAGTACTTC.